One and the same sample provided the 7 T cell receptor beta chains below, sequenced in a study of cytomegalovirus exposure and HLA in healthy donors. The primer mix had 60 Vbeta and 13 Jbeta primers. Generated by immunoSEQ multiplex PCR, the TCRdb table keeps only in-frame clones and is missing some. This table holds some 130,000 clones, 65% to 80% found once. Sequenced input: PBMCs. These receptors were collected from a human donor in good health.

This clone was recorded only once. This sequence joins TRBV2 and TRBJ1-2; D unresolved. The V gene lost 7 bases and the J gene lost 4 bases, with 13 bases spanning the gap. Looked up from germline, CDR1 is SNHLY and CDR2 is FYNNEI. The length of the CDR3 is 13 residues. This CDR3 is CASIEAGFYGYTF. CDR3 DNA: TGTGCCAGCATAGAAGCTGGCTTCTATGGCTACACCTTC.

The rearrangement joins TRBV4-1 to TRBJ2-2; no clear D gene. Deletions cut 1 base from V and 1 base from J, with 4 bases between. This CDR3 has 14 amino acids. Germline-derived CDR1 and CDR2 are MGHRA and YSYEKL. The CDR3 region is CASSQGMNTGELFF. In nucleotides, the CDR3 is TGCGCCAGCAGCCAAGGTATGAACACCGGGGAGCTGTTTTTT.

The V gene is TRBV5-8, the J gene TRBJ1-4; 9 nucleotides align to TRBD1. The J segment lost 8 bases and the V segment lost 4 bases, leaving 9 bases of the junction unmatched. Germline CDR1 SGHTS, CDR2 YDEGEE. This CDR3 is built from 15 residues. CDR3 in DNA: TGTGCCAGCAGCCAAGGGACAGGGATTGGGGAAAAACTGTTTTTT. This encodes CASSQGTGIGEKLFF.

This clone has only a few counts. The chain combines TRBV19 with TRBJ2-3; TRBD2 matches 13 bases. This CDR3 is 14 amino acids long. Trimming removed 6 bases from V and 7 bases from J; junction bases left unmatched: 4. CDR1 is LNHDA, CDR2 SQIVND, per germline (reference sequence). The CDR3 is CASRLAGGLNTQYF. For the CDR3, the DNA is TGTGCCAGTAGACTAGCGGGGGGGCTAAATACGCAGTATTTT.

This chain uses TRBV6-5 with TRBJ1-1; 11 nucleotides align to TRBD1. The trim removed 6 bases at V and 6 bases at J, leaving 9 bases unmatched. CDR1 and CDR2 (germline): MNHEY, SVGAGI. This CDR3 is 15 amino acids long. The CDR3 is CASRSDRGQVAEAFF. In nucleotides, the CDR3 is TGTGCCAGCAGATCGGACAGGGGGCAAGTGGCTGAAGCTTTCTTT.

The genes are TRBV4-1 and TRBJ1-1; 8 bases align to TRBD1. Losses at the gene ends were 1 base for V and 1 base for J; bases not matched to a gene: 11. Germline CDR1 is MGHRA and CDR2 is YSYEKL. The CDR3 length is 18 residues. The CDR3 loop reads CASSQGRDRISPNTEAFF. Here the CDR3 DNA reads TGCGCCAGCAGCCAAGGCCGGGACAGGATATCCCCGAACACTGAAGCTTTCTTT.

DNA for the CDR3: TGCGCCAGCAGCCCCTCCGGCACAGGACAGGGAACCTACGAGCAGTACTTC. Translating it yields CASSPSGTGQGTYEQYF. This sequence joins TRBV5-1 and TRBJ2-5, with 8 bases aligning to TRBD1. The J call is doubtful: the DNA matches TRBJ2-7 better. In germline, CDR1 is SGHRS, CDR2 YFSETQ. The CDR3 is made up of 17 amino acids.